These 10 T cell receptor beta chains were all obtained from the same sample, sequenced in a study of cytomegalovirus exposure and HLA in healthy donors (dated by TCRdb to 2015 to 2018). Receptors were amplified or captured by the immunoSEQ multiplex PCR assay. For the multiplex PCR, a mixture combining 60 forward primers for TCR Vbeta segments and 13 reverse primers for TCR Jbeta segments was used. TCRdb limited this immuneACCESS table to in-frame rearrangements with V and J called. A share of clones is missing; checked studies link under half to unresolved V genes, and the rest is unexplained. Counted in this sample were about 190,000 clones; 65% to 80% of them appeared once. The ten largest account for 4% to 5% of the sample. Sequenced input: PBMCs. Source of these receptors: a man aged 25-40 years in good health and CMV-seropositive.

The V gene is TRBV7-9, the J gene TRBJ1-1; 8 positions agree with TRBD1. V trimming: 1 base; J trimming: 3 bases; junction bases outside the gene matches: 1. Germline V lookup: CDR1 SEHNR, CDR2 FQNEAQ (reference sequence). The CDR3 spans 14 residues. CDR3 in amino acids: CASSLGQGHTEAFF. The DNA of the CDR3 is TGTGCCAGCAGCTTAGGACAGGGGCACACTGAAGCTTTCTTT. Drawing the rest from reference TRBV7-9 and TRBJ1-1, the complete variable domain is DTGVSQNPRHKITKRGQNVTFRCDPISEHNRLYWYRQTLGQGPEFLTYFQNEAQLEKSRLLSDRFSAERPKGSFSTLEIQRTEQGDSAMYLCASSLGQGHTEAFFGQGTRLTVV.

The chain carries TRBV7-9 and TRBJ1-4, with 10 bases aligning to TRBD1. Germline loops: CDR1 SEHNR, CDR2 FQNEAQ (reference sequence). V shed 5 bases and J 4 bases; nucleotides not matched to a gene: 4. CDR3 length: 15 residues. CDR3 bases: TGTGCCAGCAGCCCACGGGACAGGGGTAATGAAAAACTGTTTTTT. Its translation: CASSPRDRGNEKLFF.

The sample holds one count of this clone. CDR3 amino acids: CASSIRVRQPQHF. CDR3 bases: TGTGCCAGCAGTATTCGGGTACGGCAGCCCCAGCATTTT. The chain is built from TRBV6-5 and TRBJ1-5, with D uncertain. The CDR3 length is 13 residues. V was shortened by 5 bases and J by 7 bases, with 12 bases between the two germline ends. Germline loops: CDR1 MNHEY, CDR2 SVGAGI.

The chain is built from TRBV9 and TRBJ2-7, with D maybe TRBD1 (7 bases). The CDR3 spans 16 residues. V lost 0 bases and J lost 4, with 17 bases in between. CDR1 SGDLS and CDR2 YYNGEE come from the germline V gene. Written as DNA, the CDR3 is TGTGCCAGCAGCGTAGGCCAGGGGGGACGGATTTACGAGCAGTACTTC. Translated, it gives CASSVGQGGRIYEQYF.

This clone has only one observation. This rearrangement joins TRBV4-3 to TRBJ1-4; possible D gene TRBD1, 6 bases. The germline gives CDR1 LGHNA, CDR2 YSLEER. This CDR3 spans 17 amino acids. The V gene lost 0 bases and the J gene lost 7 bases, with 18 bases spanning the gap. The CDR3 loop is CASSQDHSRGGGEKLFF. The CDR3 DNA sequence: TGCGCCAGCAGCCAAGATCACTCCAGGGGTGGGGGTGAAAAACTGTTTTTT.

V and J are TRBV30 and TRBJ1-1, with D hard to call. The length of the CDR3 is 13 residues. CDR1 is GTSNPN and CDR2 is SVGIG in the germline V gene (reference sequence). V lost 0 bases and J 3 bases, leaving 8 bases between the germline ends. CDR3 protein: CAWSVRLDTEAFF. The CDR3 DNA is TGTGCCTGGAGTGTACGGTTAGACACTGAAGCTTTCTTT.

V and J are TRBV15 and TRBJ1-5; no firm D call. CDR3 length equals 13 residues. Trimming stripped 0 bases from V and 6 bases from J, with 6 bases between. Per germline, CDR1 LNHNV and CDR2 YYDKDF (reference sequence). The CDR3 DNA is TGTGCCACCAGCAGAGATGGGAGTCAGCCCCAGCATTTT. It specifies CATSRDGSQPQHF.

This sequence joins TRBV10-3 and TRBJ2-1; 9 nucleotides match TRBD2. J gave up 1 base and V 2 bases, and 6 bases lay outside the gene matches. Germline CDR1 ENHRY, CDR2 SYGVKD. The CDR3 sequence is 17 residues long. CDR3 sequence: CAISEVGGRASYNEQFF. The CDR3 nucleotides are TGTGCCATCAGTGAGGTTGGCGGGAGGGCTTCCTACAATGAGCAGTTCTTC.

The chain combines TRBV4-1 with TRBJ1-2; 8 bases match TRBD1. This CDR3 region has 14 residues. Trimming cost V 3 bases and J 4 bases; bases outside gene matches: 4. Per germline, CDR1 MGHRA and CDR2 YSYEKL. CDR3 bases: TGCGCCAGCAGCCAGGACACAGGGGGCTATGGCTACACCTTC. Protein product: CASSQDTGGYGYTF.

This clone occurred a few times. The V call is TRBV7-9, the J call TRBJ1-1; D might be TRBD1 (6 bases). Trimming took off 1 base at V and 4 bases at J, with 13 bases between the two ends. The length of the CDR3 is 15 residues. Germline assignment: CDR1 SEHNR and CDR2 FQNEAQ (reference sequence). The CDR3 reads CASSLGGGGLTEAFF. CDR3 DNA: TGTGCCAGCAGCTTAGGGGGGGGCGGGCTCACTGAAGCTTTCTTT.